Presented here are 8 T cell receptor beta chains from one specimen sequenced in a study of cytomegalovirus exposure and HLA in healthy donors. This table comes from immunoSEQ multiplex PCR, and its TCRdb copy is limited to in-frame clones, with some not included. The sample lists 120,000 to 150,000 clones, about four fifths occurring once. Sequencing was performed on PBMCs. These receptors were taken from a young woman in good health and CMV-seronegative.

V is TRBV6-1 and J is TRBJ1-3; D is undetermined. V was shortened by 5 bases and J by 0 bases, with 11 bases between the two germline ends. CDR1 is MNHNS, CDR2 SASEGT, per germline. The CDR3 sequence is 15 residues long. The CDR3: CASSREWSSGNTIYF. As DNA, the CDR3 is TGTGCCAGCAGTCGGGAGTGGAGCTCTGGAAACACCATATATTTT.

A single count supports this clone. V usage is TRBV5-1 and J usage is TRBJ2-6, with TRBD1 matching over 7 bases. The CDR3 is 17 residues long. CDR1 and CDR2 from the germline V gene are SGHRS and YFSETQ. Unmatched junction bases numbered 5, after V lost 2 bases and J lost 0 bases. This chain's CDR3 is CASSFADRISGANVLTF. Written as DNA, the CDR3 is TGCGCCAGCAGCTTTGCGGACAGGATCTCTGGGGCCAACGTCCTGACTTTC.

The V and J genes are TRBV11-3 and TRBJ2-5, with a possible D match to TRBD1 (5 bases). Trimming pared 4 bases from V and 5 bases from J, leaving 11 bases between. This CDR3 comprises 13 residues. The germline gives CDR1 SGHNT, CDR2 YENEEA. CDR3 region: CASSYQGTETQYF. The CDR3, as DNA: TGTGCCAGCAGCTACCAGGGAACGGAGACCCAGTACTTC. The full variable domain, its missing parts supplied by reference TRBV11-3 and TRBJ2-5, is EAGVVQSPRYKIIEKKQPVAFWCNPISGHNTLYWYLQNLGQGPELLIRYENEEAVDDSQLPKDRFSAERLKGVDSTLKIQPAELGDSAVYLCASSYQGTETQYFGPGTRLLVL.

This chain links TRBV9 with TRBJ2-1; 7 nucleotides line up with TRBD2. Trimming at V came to 5 bases and at J to 4 bases, leaving 12 bases not matched to a gene. The germline V gene has CDR1 SGDLS and CDR2 YYNGEE. This CDR3 spans 16 amino acids. CDR3 loop: CASSVGGVGSYNEQFF. CDR3 nucleotides: TGTGCCAGCAGTGTTGGGGGGGTAGGGTCGTACAATGAGCAGTTCTTC.

This chain links TRBV9 with TRBJ2-3; 11 bases fit TRBD2. With 5 bases clipped from V and 4 bases from J, the junction kept 9 bases outside the gene matches. Looked up from germline, CDR1 is SGDLS and CDR2 is YYNGEE. The CDR3 covers 16 residues. Here the CDR3 reads CASSPTGTSGADTQYF. CDR3 DNA sequence: TGTGCCAGCAGTCCAACCGGGACTAGCGGCGCAGATACGCAGTATTTT. The variable domain in full, with the rest retrieved from reference TRBV9 and TRBJ2-3, is DSGVTQTPKHLITATGQRVTLRCSPRSGDLSVYWYQQSLDQGLQFLIQYYNGEERAKGNILERFSAQQFPDLHSELNLSSLELGDSALYFCASSPTGTSGADTQYFGPGTRLTVL.

CDR3 residues: CASSQEQGVFYGYTF. The CDR3 nucleotides read TGCGCCAGCAGCCAAGAACAGGGGGTATTCTATGGCTACACCTTC. The chain is built from TRBV4-3 and TRBJ1-2, with 8 bases fitting TRBD1. Germline CDR1 and CDR2: LGHNA and YSLEER. V dropped 0 bases and J dropped 4; count of bases not matched to a gene: 4. This CDR3 spans 15 amino acids.

In regard to this clone: The junction does not match germline at one end; this may be a read error. V gene TRBV28 combines with J gene TRBJ1-2; 12 bases are shared with TRBD1. In germline, CDR1 is MDHEN, CDR2 SYDVKM. The CDR3 extends over 15 amino acids. CDR3 nucleotides: TGTGTCAGCAGGACCCCCGGGACAGGGGGCTTTGGCTACACCTTC. It specifies CVSRTPGTGGFGYTF.

The V call is TRBV11-1, the J call TRBJ2-1, with D tentatively TRBD1 (6 bases). The CDR3 contains 16 residues. V was shortened by 0 bases and J by 0 bases, with 9 bases between the two germline ends. Per germline, CDR1 SGHAT and CDR2 FQDESV (reference sequence). The CDR3 loop reads CASSLAGAGSYNEQFF. In DNA, the CDR3 is TGTGCCAGCAGCTTAGCGGGGGCGGGCTCCTACAATGAGCAGTTCTTC.